Sequencing of this T cell receptor (beta chain) was carried out in a study of T cell changes during pregnancy in multiple sclerosis. Only in-frame clones appear in the TCRdb table, and some are missing; sequencing was by immunoSEQ multiplex PCR. The sample carries around 60,000 clones, approximately 91% recorded once. This material consisted of peripheral blood, taken in the first trimester of pregnancy. This receptor was taken from a female donor with multiple sclerosis, enrolled in a pregnancy study.

The CDR3 nucleotides are TGTGCCAGCAGCTTGAAATGGTTCTGGGCTCCCCTCACCTACGAGCAGTACTTC. Amino acids: CASSLKWFWAPLTYEQYF. The chain couples TRBV5-6 to TRBJ2-7; the D is unclear. Trimming took off 1 base at V and 2 bases at J, with 22 bases between the two ends. Germline lookup yields CDR1 SGHDT and CDR2 YYEEEE. This CDR3 region has 18 residues.